These 29 T cell receptor beta chains were all obtained from the same sample, sequenced in a study of T cell responses to AZD1222 COVID-19 vaccine. Generated by immunoSEQ multiplex PCR, the TCRdb table keeps only in-frame clones and is missing some. The data show approximately 94,000 clones, around nine tenths seen once. The sequencing used peripheral blood, collected on day 0 of AZD1222 vaccination. These receptors were obtained from an adult in good health.

This chain links TRBV29-1 with TRBJ1-2, with D perhaps TRBD1 (6 bases). CDR1 and CDR2 (germline): SQVTM, ANQGSEA. The CDR3 has 12 amino acids. Trimming took 6 bases from V and 7 from J, leaving 15 bases between them. The CDR3 loop reads CSVIQGLSGYTF. In nucleotides, the CDR3 is TGCAGCGTCATTCAGGGGCTTAGTGGCTACACCTTC.

The chain combines TRBV3-1 (or the pseudogene TRBV3-2) with TRBJ2-1, with D possibly matching TRBD2 (5 bases). Germline CDR1 and CDR2: LGHDT and YNNKEL (reference sequence). The CDR3 totals 14 residues. V gave up 4 bases and J gave up 10 bases, with 17 bases separating them. This chain's CDR3 is CASSPGVLGSEQFF. The CDR3 bases are TGTGCCAGCAGCCCCGGGGTCCTTGGTAGCGAGCAGTTCTTC.

The chain has TRBV2 and TRBJ1-1; 9 bases agree with TRBD1. This CDR3 contains 15 residues. Trimming removed 6 bases from V and 11 bases from J; junction bases left unmatched: 16. Germline CDR1 and CDR2: SNHLY and FYNNEI. CDR3 bases: TGTGCCAGCAGCCCTCAGACAGGGGGGATGATGAGTGCTTTCTTT. As protein: CASSPQTGGMMSAFF.

The chain couples TRBV6-5 to TRBJ1-4; 10 bases map to TRBD1. The CDR3 extends over 15 amino acids. V lost 4 bases and J lost 4; bases outside the gene matches: 3. CDR1 is MNHEY and CDR2 is SVGAGI in the germline V gene. CDR3 loop: CASSFRTGGNEKLFF. The DNA for the CDR3 is TGTGCCAGCAGTTTTAGGACAGGGGGTAATGAAAAACTGTTTTTT.

The chain combines TRBV29-1 with TRBJ2-3, with 9 positions matching TRBD2. Germline CDR1 reads SQVTM; CDR2 reads ANQGSEA. J gave up 3 bases and V 6 bases, and 4 bases lay outside the gene matches. This CDR3 is built from 13 residues. In nucleotides, the CDR3 is TGCAGCGTCGGTAGCGGGGGAACAGATACGCAGTATTTT. It translates to CSVGSGGTDTQYF.

Only one count was recorded for this clone. The chain combines TRBV2 with TRBJ1-4; 7 nucleotides match TRBD1. V lost 7 bases and J lost 7; bases outside the gene matches: 9. This CDR3 is 14 amino acids long. Germline V gives CDR1 SNHLY, CDR2 FYNNEI. DNA for the CDR3: TGTGCCAGCAAAAGGGACAGCCGCGGTGAAAAACTGTTTTTT. This translates into CASKRDSRGEKLFF.

The V call is TRBV25-1, the J call TRBJ1-1; TRBD1 might be the D (5 bases). The length of the CDR3 is 15 residues. Germline values: CDR1 MGHDK, CDR2 SYGVNS. Trimming removed 8 bases at V and 0 bases at J, with 16 bases between. This CDR3 is CASEGSWGLNTEAFF. The DNA of the CDR3 is TGTGCCAGCGAAGGCAGCTGGGGACTGAACACTGAAGCTTTCTTT.

The gene calls are TRBV30 and TRBJ1-6, with D perhaps matching TRBD1 (5 bases). The CDR3 loop spans 15 amino acids. The germline V gene has CDR1 GTSNPN and CDR2 SVGIG (reference sequence). V was trimmed by 4 bases and J by 6 bases, leaving 16 bases between them. The CDR3 protein is CAWTEPGLVNSPLHF. The CDR3 DNA follows: TGTGCCTGGACCGAGCCGGGACTCGTTAATTCACCCCTCCACTTT.

V and J are TRBV7-6 and TRBJ2-1; 10 bases fit TRBD2. V gave up 1 base and J gave up 10 bases; unmatched junction bases: 7. CDR1 SGHVS and CDR2 FNYEAQ come from the germline V gene. CDR3 size: 15 residues. The CDR3 sequence is CASSLVERGGREQFF. The CDR3 nucleotides read TGTGCCAGCAGCTTAGTCGAGCGGGGGGGCCGGGAGCAGTTCTTC.

CDR3 sequence (DNA): TGTGCCAGCAGTGGCAGGGAGGTATGGAACGAGCAGTACTTC. It specifies CASSGREVWNEQYF. V is TRBV2 and J is TRBJ2-7; tentatively, D is TRBD2 (6 bases). The germline V gene encodes CDR1 SNHLY and CDR2 FYNNEI. V lost 4 bases and J lost 5, with 15 bases in between. This CDR3 spans 14 amino acids.

The gene calls are TRBV27 and TRBJ1-6; D unresolved. V lost 5 bases and J 10 bases, leaving 12 bases between the germline ends. This CDR3 contains 13 residues. Germline V gene data show CDR1 as MNHEY and CDR2 as SMNVEV (reference sequence). The CDR3 loop is CASSREGYSPLHF. In DNA form, the CDR3 reads TGTGCCAGCAGTCGAGAGGGTTACTCACCCCTCCACTTT.

The chain is built from TRBV2 and TRBJ2-2, with 9 positions matching TRBD2. V lost 4 bases, J lost 4 bases, and 10 bases stayed unmatched. There are 17 residues in the CDR3. Germline V gene lookup returns CDR1 SNHLY and CDR2 FYNNEI. The CDR3 DNA is TGTGCCAGCAGTGTAGGTAGCGGGGGCTTAGGCACCGGGGAGCTGTTTTTT. Translation: CASSVGSGGLGTGELFF.

The gene calls are TRBV18 and TRBJ2-3; 12 nucleotides match TRBD2. The V segment lost 4 bases and the J segment 0 bases; nucleotides outside the gene matches: 5. Germline V gene data show CDR1 as KGHSH and CDR2 as LQKENI. The CDR3 runs 17 residues. The CDR3 DNA follows: TGTGCCAGCTCACTCGGACTAGCGGGACCTAGCACAGATACGCAGTATTTT. Translation: CASSLGLAGPSTDTQYF.

The chain couples TRBV3-1 (or the pseudogene TRBV3-2) to TRBJ1-1; D is perhaps TRBD1 (6 bases). Germline CDR1 LGHDT, CDR2 YNNKEL (reference sequence). The V end was cut by 4 bases, the J end by 6 bases, with 21 bases between. This CDR3 region has 16 residues. The CDR3 nucleotides are TGTGCCAGCAGCCCACTAAGTATAGGGGGAAGGGCTGAAGCTTTCTTT. Translating it yields CASSPLSIGGRAEAFF.

The V and J genes are TRBV4-1 and TRBJ1-3; perhaps TRBD1 as D (6 bases). V lost 1 base and J lost 0, with 10 bases in between. Germline V gene sequence: CDR1 MGHRA, CDR2 YSYEKL. This CDR3 is 16 amino acids long. CDR3 in DNA: TGCGCCAGCAGCCAAGTTCCAGGGGTCTCTGGAAACACCATATATTTT. Amino acid sequence: CASSQVPGVSGNTIYF.

CDR3 in amino acids: CATSPTGRKYEQYF. As DNA, the CDR3 is TGTGCCACCAGCCCGACAGGGCGTAAATACGAGCAGTACTTC. The rearrangement links TRBV15 to TRBJ2-7; TRBD1 agrees at 7 bases. The V segment lost 5 bases and the J segment 4 bases; nucleotides outside the gene matches: 8. Germline loops: CDR1 LNHNV, CDR2 YYDKDF (reference sequence). The CDR3 totals 14 residues.

This chain links TRBV2 with TRBJ1-6; D possibly corresponds to TRBD1 (5 bases). This CDR3 contains 15 residues. Between the trimmed V and J ends, which lost 4 bases and 7 bases, there was a span of 14 bases. Germline V gene data show CDR1 as SNHLY and CDR2 as FYNNEI. CDR3 residues: CASSVEGRENSPLHF. CDR3 DNA: TGTGCCAGCAGTGTAGAGGGGAGGGAAAATTCACCCCTCCACTTT.

Written as DNA, the CDR3 is TGTGCCAGCAGCTTGGCCGACAGGACCTCTGGAAACACCATATATTTT. Its protein is CASSLADRTSGNTIYF. V and J are TRBV5-6 and TRBJ1-3; perhaps TRBD1 as D (6 bases). CDR1 and CDR2 from the germline V gene are SGHDT and YYEEEE. V was cut by 0 bases and J by 0 bases, with 10 bases left in between. This CDR3 has 16 amino acids. Combining the CDR3 with reference TRBV5-6 and TRBJ1-3 gives the whole variable domain DAGVTQSPTHLIKTRGQQVTLRCSPKSGHDTVSWYQQALGQGPQFIFQYYEEEERQRGNFPDRFSGHQFPNYSSELNVNALLLGDSALYLCASSLADRTSGNTIYFGEGSWLTVV.

This chain joins TRBV19 and TRBJ2-5; no clear D. V shed 4 bases and J shed 3 bases, with 9 bases lying between them. Germline V gene sequence: CDR1 LNHDA, CDR2 SQIVND (reference sequence). This CDR3 contains 13 residues. CDR3 region: CASSTPTEETQYF. The CDR3 coding sequence is TGTGCCAGTAGTACCCCGACGGAAGAGACCCAGTACTTC. The full variable domain, its missing parts supplied by reference TRBV19 and TRBJ2-5, is DGGITQSPKYLFRKEGQNVTLSCEQNLNHDAMYWYRQDPGQGLRLIYYSQIVNDFQKGDIAEGYSVSREKKESFPLTVTSAQKNPTAFYLCASSTPTEETQYFGPGTRLLVL.

This clone was seen just once. The J gene is TRBJ1-2, the V gene TRBV15, with D possibly TRBD1 on 6 matching bases. The V gene's germline CDR1 is LNHNV and CDR2 YYDKDF (reference sequence). CDR3 length: 14 residues. V lost 0 bases to trimming and J lost 7 bases, with 12 bases between them. For the CDR3, the DNA is TGTGCCACCAGCAGAGATAAAGGGGGGCTTGGCTACACCTTC. This sequence encodes CATSRDKGGLGYTF.

The J gene is TRBJ2-1, the V gene TRBV9; TRBD2 agrees at 9 bases. The CDR3 runs 18 residues. Germline CDR1 is SGDLS and CDR2 is YYNGEE. V trimming: 4 bases; J trimming: 9 bases; junction bases outside the gene matches: 20. The CDR3 DNA reads as TGTGCCAGCAGCACGGGGAGGGGCGCCGGGACTAGCCTTAGTGAGCAGTTCTTC. This gives the protein CASSTGRGAGTSLSEQFF.

This clone has a single count. The chain has TRBV5-6 and TRBJ1-3, with TRBD1 as a possible D gene (5 bases). The CDR3 is 15 residues long. The V gene lost 4 bases and the J gene lost 1 base, with 12 bases spanning the gap. Germline CDR1 is SGHDT and CDR2 is YYEEEE. CDR3 nucleotide sequence: TGTGCCAGCAGCGTGGGACGGCCTTCTGGAAACACCATATATTTT. Encoded protein: CASSVGRPSGNTIYF. The entire variable domain, with the rest obtained from reference TRBV5-6 and TRBJ1-3, is as follows: DAGVTQSPTHLIKTRGQQVTLRCSPKSGHDTVSWYQQALGQGPQFIFQYYEEEERQRGNFPDRFSGHQFPNYSSELNVNALLLGDSALYLCASSVGRPSGNTIYFGEGSWLTVV.

The gene calls are TRBV7-2 and TRBJ1-4; possible D gene TRBD1, 6 bases. Germline V gene lookup returns CDR1 SGHTA and CDR2 FQGNSA. V gave up 3 bases and J gave up 8 bases, with 19 bases separating them. This CDR3 region has 16 residues. CDR3 protein: CASSLETSRGYEKLFF. CDR3 nucleotide sequence: TGTGCCAGCAGCTTGGAGACGTCCAGGGGTTACGAAAAACTGTTTTTT.

The chain is built from TRBV2 and TRBJ1-1; no firm D call. The germline CDR1 and CDR2 sequences are SNHLY and FYNNEI. CDR3 length: 14 residues. Trimming cost V 3 bases and J 1 base, with 9 bases left between them. This CDR3 reads CASSDIRGNTEAFF. CDR3 bases: TGTGCCAGCAGTGATATTCGAGGGAACACTGAAGCTTTCTTT.

V usage is TRBV2 and J usage is TRBJ2-1; 8 bases match TRBD2. Looked up from germline, CDR1 is SNHLY and CDR2 is FYNNEI. Germline trimming cut 3 bases from V and 0 bases from J; bases unmatched to any gene: 10. The CDR3 extends over 18 amino acids. The CDR3 sequence is CASSESGGGHLSYNEQFF. The CDR3 nucleotides read TGTGCCAGCAGTGAGAGTGGCGGGGGGCATCTCTCCTACAATGAGCAGTTCTTC.

This chain uses TRBV11-2 with TRBJ2-5; D possibly corresponds to TRBD1 (6 bases). Trimming pared 4 bases from V and 2 bases from J, leaving 11 bases between. This CDR3 comprises 14 residues. Germline CDR1 SGHAT, CDR2 FQNNGV. CDR3 nucleotide sequence: TGTGCCAGCAGCTATGCCGGACAGCAAGAGACCCAGTACTTC. Protein: CASSYAGQQETQYF.

This rearrangement joins TRBV13 to TRBJ2-1; D may be TRBD2 (6 bases). Trimming shortened V by 1 base and J by 2 bases, and 15 bases separated the two germline ends. The CDR3 spans 17 residues. Germline loops: CDR1 PRHDT, CDR2 FYEKMQ (reference sequence). The CDR3 is CASSLVPGRGAYNEQFF. As DNA, the CDR3 is TGTGCCAGCAGCTTAGTTCCCGGGAGAGGGGCCTACAATGAGCAGTTCTTC.

A single count supports this clone. The chain recombines TRBV13 with TRBJ2-1; D not certain. V lost 5 bases and J lost 0, with 14 bases in between. This CDR3 region has 16 residues. The germline gives CDR1 PRHDT, CDR2 FYEKMQ (reference sequence). The CDR3 DNA is TGTGCCAGCAGCCGAAACCTCCTGAGCTCCTACAATGAGCAGTTCTTC. As protein: CASSRNLLSSYNEQFF. The whole variable domain, filled in from reference TRBV13 and TRBJ2-1, reads AAGVIQSPRHLIKEKRETATLKCYPIPRHDTVYWYQQGPGQDPQFLISFYEKMQSDKGSIPDRFSAQQFSDYHSELNMSSLELGDSALYFCASSRNLLSSYNEQFFGPGTRLTVL.

The J gene is TRBJ1-5, the V gene TRBV27, with D perhaps matching TRBD1 (5 bases). Between the trimmed V and J ends, which lost 3 bases and 3 bases, there was a span of 12 bases. Germline CDR1 and CDR2: MNHEY and SMNVEV (reference sequence). The CDR3 sequence is 15 residues long. CDR3 sequence: CASSFNYRTNQPQHF. CDR3 DNA sequence: TGTGCCAGCAGTTTCAACTACAGGACCAATCAGCCCCAGCATTTT.